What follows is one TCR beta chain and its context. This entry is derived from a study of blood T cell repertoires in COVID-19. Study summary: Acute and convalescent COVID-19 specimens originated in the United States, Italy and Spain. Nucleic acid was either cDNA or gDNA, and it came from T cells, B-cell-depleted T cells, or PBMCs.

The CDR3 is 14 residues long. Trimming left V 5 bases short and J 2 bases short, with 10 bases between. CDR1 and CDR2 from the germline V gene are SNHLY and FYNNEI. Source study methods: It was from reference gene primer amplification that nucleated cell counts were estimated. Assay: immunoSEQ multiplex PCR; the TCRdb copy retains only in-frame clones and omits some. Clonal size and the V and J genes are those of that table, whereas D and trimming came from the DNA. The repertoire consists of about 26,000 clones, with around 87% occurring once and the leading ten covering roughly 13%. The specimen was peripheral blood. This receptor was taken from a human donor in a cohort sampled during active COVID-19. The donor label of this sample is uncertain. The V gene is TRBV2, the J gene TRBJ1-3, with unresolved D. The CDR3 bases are TGTGCCAGCAGTATCGGGGTCGCTGGAAACACCATATATTTT. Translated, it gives CASSIGVAGNTIYF.